Listed below are T cell receptor beta chains from one sample, sequenced in a study of regulatory T cells in long-lasting Graves disease. In TCRdb, the multiplex PCR reads were re-called with MiXCR into one record per CDR3 protein. The table records fewer than 350,000 distinct CDR3 sequences, about 20% of them present only once. The material sequenced was peripheral blood mononuclear cells (PBMCs), taken at new diagnosis, from a patient treated with antithyroid drugs. Receptor source: a female donor with Graves disease. Each CDR3 is given with its conserved first and last residue. A D gene is named only where the DNA matches it firmly. Clone size is shown for a subset of rows, as once, few, many or a class of expanded clone.

j_gene: TRBJ2-5
d_gene: TRBD1
v_gene: TRBV5-1
abundance: many
CDR3nt: TGTGCCAGCAGCCGGGCCGGGACAGTAGGGGAGACCCAGTACTTC
CDR3aa: CASSRAGTVGETQYF

j_gene: TRBJ2-7
d_gene: TRBD2
v_gene: TRBV27
abundance: many
CDR3nt: TGTGCCAGCAGTTTCCGACTAGCGGGATACGACGAGCAGTACTTC
CDR3aa: CASSFRLAGYDEQYF

j_gene: TRBJ2-7
d_gene: TRBD2
v_gene: TRBV12-3/TRBV12-4
abundance: many
CDR3nt: TGTGCCAGCAGCCCGCACACACTAGCGGGAGCGGGCGAGCAGTACTTC
CDR3aa: CASSPHTLAGAGEQYF

j_gene: TRBJ2-3
d_gene: -
v_gene: TRBV7-3
abundance: many
CDR3nt: TGTGCCAGCAGGGACCCTAGCACAGATACGCAGTATTTT
CDR3aa: CASRDPSTDTQYF

j_gene: TRBJ2-5
d_gene: TRBD1
v_gene: TRBV7-9
abundance: -
CDR3nt: TGTGCCAGCAGTCCACAGGGGTTGGTAGAGACCCAGTACTTC
CDR3aa: CASSPQGLVETQYF

j_gene: TRBJ1-1
d_gene: -
v_gene: TRBV6-2/TRBV6-3
abundance: few
CDR3nt: TGTGCCAGCAGTGCCCAACCGACAGAGTCTGAAGCTTTCTTT
CDR3aa: CASSAQPTESEAFF

j_gene: TRBJ2-2
d_gene: TRBD1
v_gene: TRBV12-3/TRBV12-4
abundance: few
CDR3nt: TGTGCCAGCAGTCTCGCGACAGGGATTCACATCGGGGAGCTGTTTTTT
CDR3aa: CASSLATGIHIGELFF

j_gene: TRBJ1-1
d_gene: -
v_gene: TRBV3-1
abundance: many
CDR3nt: TGTGCCAGCAGCCCCCAAGGGGCCCAGAACACTGAAGCTTTCTTT
CDR3aa: CASSPQGAQNTEAFF

j_gene: TRBJ1-5
d_gene: -
v_gene: TRBV12-3/TRBV12-4
abundance: many
CDR3nt: TGTGCCAGCACTTTCCGGACAGATAGCAATCAGCCCCAGCATTTT
CDR3aa: CASTFRTDSNQPQHF

j_gene: TRBJ1-6
d_gene: -
v_gene: TRBV20-1
abundance: many
CDR3nt: TGCAGTGCGAGGGAAGGGCAGGGTCAGTCCTATAATTCACCCCTCCACTTT
CDR3aa: CSAREGQGQSYNSPLHF